The 7 T cell receptor beta chains below come from one sample, sequenced in a study of brain T cells in children with intractable seizures. Time point: blood from clinic visit 5 months post-surgery; TSC patient then seizure free. Data came from immunoSEQ multiplex PCR; TCRdb stores just in-frame clones and leaves some out. The table has 340,000 or so clones, over 90% seen once; the top ten hold 5.7%. Sequencing was performed on peripheral blood, taken less than 6 months after surgery. The receptors come from a boy younger than two with tuberous sclerosis and intractable seizures.

This chain links TRBV11-3 with TRBJ2-7, with 7 bases that match TRBD2. The V segment lost 1 base and the J segment 1 base; nucleotides outside the gene matches: 1. From germline, CDR1 is SGHNT and CDR2 YENEEA. This CDR3 contains 14 residues. Here the CDR3 reads CASSLAGGSYEQYF. DNA for the CDR3: TGTGCCAGCAGCTTAGCGGGAGGTTCCTACGAGCAGTACTTC.

V and J are TRBV5-1 and TRBJ1-1; unclear D gene. Germline CDR1 reads SGHRS; CDR2 reads YFSETQ. This CDR3 region has 14 residues. Trimming cost V 0 bases and J 4 bases, with 10 bases left between them. CDR3 sequence (DNA): TGCGCCAGCAGCTTGGCCGTCGGAGTCACTGAAGCTTTCTTT. This codes for CASSLAVGVTEAFF.

The gene calls are TRBV6-5 and TRBJ2-5; tentatively, D is TRBD2 (6 bases). This CDR3 has 14 residues. Trimming removed 6 bases at V and 1 base at J, with 12 bases between. CDR1 MNHEY and CDR2 SVGAGI come from the germline V gene. CDR3 sequence: CASRDRGTQETQYF. DNA for the CDR3: TGTGCCAGCAGGGATCGGGGGACCCAAGAGACCCAGTACTTC.

This chain uses TRBV3-1 (or the pseudogene TRBV3-2) with TRBJ1-6; D is uncertain. The CDR3 totals 16 residues. The germline V gene has CDR1 LGHDT and CDR2 YNNKEL (reference sequence). The V and J ends lost 1 base and 0 bases respectively, with 7 bases between them. CDR3 sequence (DNA): TGTGCCAGCAGCCAAGGGTGGAGCTCCTATAATTCACCCCTCCACTTT. It specifies CASSQGWSSYNSPLHF.

V is TRBV19 and J is TRBJ1-2, with D maybe TRBD1 (5 bases). There are 11 residues in the CDR3. Looked up from germline, CDR1 is LNHDA and CDR2 is SQIVND (reference sequence). CDR3 loop: CVTRGFYGYTF. The CDR3, as DNA: TGTGTCACAAGGGGCTTCTATGGCTACACCTTC.

V usage is TRBV7-2 and J usage is TRBJ1-5; 7 nucleotides agree with TRBD1. Germline V gene lookup returns CDR1 SGHTA and CDR2 FQGNSA. The CDR3 covers 15 residues. The V and J ends lost 3 bases and 3 bases, in that order; junction bases with no gene match: 5. CDR3 nucleotides: TGTGCCAGCAGCTTCGAGAGGGGGCTCAATCAGCCCCAGCATTTT. This encodes CASSFERGLNQPQHF.

This chain links TRBV18 with TRBJ2-7; tentatively, D is TRBD1 or TRBD2 (5 bases each). Germline CDR1 and CDR2: KGHSH and LQKENI. CDR3 length equals 16 residues. The V end lost 0 bases, the J end lost 2 bases, and 14 bases lay between the germline ends. The DNA of the CDR3 is TGTGCCAGCTCACCACCAACCCCGGGGCCACCCTACGAGCAGTACTTC. It codes for CASSPPTPGPPYEQYF.